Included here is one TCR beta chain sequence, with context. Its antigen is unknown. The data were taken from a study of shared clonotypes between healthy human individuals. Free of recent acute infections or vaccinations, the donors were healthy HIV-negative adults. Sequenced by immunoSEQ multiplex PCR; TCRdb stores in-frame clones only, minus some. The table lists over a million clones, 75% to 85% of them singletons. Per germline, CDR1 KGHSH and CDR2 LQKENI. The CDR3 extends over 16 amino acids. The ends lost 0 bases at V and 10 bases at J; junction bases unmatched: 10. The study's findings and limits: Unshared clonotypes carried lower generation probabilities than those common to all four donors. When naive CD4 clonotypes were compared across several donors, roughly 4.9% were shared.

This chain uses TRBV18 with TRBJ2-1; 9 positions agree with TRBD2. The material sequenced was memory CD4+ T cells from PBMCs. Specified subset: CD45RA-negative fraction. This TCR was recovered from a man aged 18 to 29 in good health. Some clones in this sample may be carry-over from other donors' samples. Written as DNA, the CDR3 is TGTGCCAGCTCACCACCGGCGTTAGCGGGAGACGGCGAGCAGTTCTTC. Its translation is CASSPPALAGDGEQFF. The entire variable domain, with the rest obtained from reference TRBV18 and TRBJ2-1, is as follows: NAGVMQNPRHLVRRRGQEARLRCSPMKGHSHVYWYRQLPEEGLKFMVYLQKENIIDESGMPKERFSAEFPKEGPSILRIQQVVRGDSAAYFCASSPPALAGDGEQFFGPGTRLTVL.